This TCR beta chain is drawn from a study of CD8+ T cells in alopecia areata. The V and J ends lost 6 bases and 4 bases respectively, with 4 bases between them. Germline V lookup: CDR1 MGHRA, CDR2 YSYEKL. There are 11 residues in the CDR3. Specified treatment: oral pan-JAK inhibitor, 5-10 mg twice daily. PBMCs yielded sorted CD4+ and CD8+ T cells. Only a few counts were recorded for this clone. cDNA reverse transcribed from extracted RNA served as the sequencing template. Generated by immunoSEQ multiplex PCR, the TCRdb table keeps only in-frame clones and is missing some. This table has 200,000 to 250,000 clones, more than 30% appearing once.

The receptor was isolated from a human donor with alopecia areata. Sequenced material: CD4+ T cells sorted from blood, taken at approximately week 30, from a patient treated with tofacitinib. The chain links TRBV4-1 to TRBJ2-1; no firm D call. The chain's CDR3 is CASSEYNEQFF. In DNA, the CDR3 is TGCGCCAGCAGTGAATACAATGAGCAGTTCTTC.